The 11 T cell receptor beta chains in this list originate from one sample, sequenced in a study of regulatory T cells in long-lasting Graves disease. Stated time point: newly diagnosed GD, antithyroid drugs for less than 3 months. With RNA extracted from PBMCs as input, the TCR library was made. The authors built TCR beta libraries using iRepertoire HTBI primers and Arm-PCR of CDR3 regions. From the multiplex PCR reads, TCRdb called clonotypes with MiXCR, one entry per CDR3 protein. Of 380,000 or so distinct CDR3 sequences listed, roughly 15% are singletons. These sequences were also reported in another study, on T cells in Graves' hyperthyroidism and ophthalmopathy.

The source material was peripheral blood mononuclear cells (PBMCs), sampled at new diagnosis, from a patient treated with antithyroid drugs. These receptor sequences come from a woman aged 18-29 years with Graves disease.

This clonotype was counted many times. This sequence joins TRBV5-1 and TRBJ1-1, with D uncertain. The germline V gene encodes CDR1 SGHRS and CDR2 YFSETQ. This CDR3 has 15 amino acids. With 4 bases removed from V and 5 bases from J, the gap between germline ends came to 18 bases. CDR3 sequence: CASSPEQSARTEAFF. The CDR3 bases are TGCGCCAGCAGCCCCGAACAAAGCGCACGGACTGAAGCTTTCTTT.

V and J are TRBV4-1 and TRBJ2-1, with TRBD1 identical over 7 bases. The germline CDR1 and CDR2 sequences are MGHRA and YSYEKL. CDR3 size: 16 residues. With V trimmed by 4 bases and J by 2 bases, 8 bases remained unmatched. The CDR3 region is CASSLPRDRTYNEQFF. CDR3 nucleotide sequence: TGCGCCAGCAGCCTTCCTAGGGACAGAACCTACAATGAGCAGTTCTTC.

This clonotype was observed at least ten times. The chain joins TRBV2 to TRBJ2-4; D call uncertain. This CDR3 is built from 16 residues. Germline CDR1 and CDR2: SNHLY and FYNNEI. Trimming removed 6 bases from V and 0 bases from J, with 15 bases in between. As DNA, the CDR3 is TGTGCCAGCAGGCCTGGCAGTAAGCTAGCCAAAAACATTCAGTACTTC. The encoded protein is CASRPGSKLAKNIQYF.

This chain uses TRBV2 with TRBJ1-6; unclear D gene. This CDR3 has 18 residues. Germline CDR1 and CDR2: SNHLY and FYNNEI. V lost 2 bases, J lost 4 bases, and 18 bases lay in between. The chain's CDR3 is CASSERRGGPYYNSPLHF. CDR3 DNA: TGTGCCAGCAGTGAAAGAAGAGGCGGCCCCTATTATAATTCACCCCTCCACTTT.

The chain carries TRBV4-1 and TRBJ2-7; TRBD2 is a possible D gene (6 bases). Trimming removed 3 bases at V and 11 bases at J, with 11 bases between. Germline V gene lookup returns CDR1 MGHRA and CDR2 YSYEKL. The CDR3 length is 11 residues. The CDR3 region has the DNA TGCGCCAGCAGCCACTACGGGAGCAAGTACTTC. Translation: CASSHYGSKYF.

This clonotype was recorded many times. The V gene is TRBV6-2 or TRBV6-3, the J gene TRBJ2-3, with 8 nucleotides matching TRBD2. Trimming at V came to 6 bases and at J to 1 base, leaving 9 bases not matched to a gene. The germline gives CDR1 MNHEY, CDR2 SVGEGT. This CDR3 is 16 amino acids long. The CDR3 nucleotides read TGTGCCAGCAGGCCCACGGGACTAGTCGGCACAGATACGCAGTATTTT. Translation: CASRPTGLVGTDTQYF.

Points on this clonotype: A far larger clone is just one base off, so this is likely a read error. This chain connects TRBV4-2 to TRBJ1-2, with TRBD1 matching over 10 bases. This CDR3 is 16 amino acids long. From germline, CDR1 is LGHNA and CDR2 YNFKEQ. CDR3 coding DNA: TGTGCCAGCAGTTTGTCCGGGACAGGGGAAAACTATGGCTTCACCTTC. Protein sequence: CASSLSGTGENYGFTF.

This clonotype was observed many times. The CDR3 region is CASSRSGPVDTEAFF. CDR3 nucleotides: TGCGCCAGCAGCCGCTCCGGGCCAGTCGACACTGAAGCTTTCTTT. The chain recombines TRBV5-1 with TRBJ1-1; D remains ambiguous. Germline CDR1 SGHRS, CDR2 YFSETQ. There are 15 residues in the CDR3. Trimming cost V 4 bases and J 3 bases, with 16 bases left between them.

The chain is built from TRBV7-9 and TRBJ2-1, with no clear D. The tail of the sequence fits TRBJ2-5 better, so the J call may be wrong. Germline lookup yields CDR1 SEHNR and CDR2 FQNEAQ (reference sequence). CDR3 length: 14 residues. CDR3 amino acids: CASSLDGRQETQYF. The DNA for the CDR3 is TGTGCCAGCAGCTTAGACGGCAGACAAGAGACCCAGTACTTC.

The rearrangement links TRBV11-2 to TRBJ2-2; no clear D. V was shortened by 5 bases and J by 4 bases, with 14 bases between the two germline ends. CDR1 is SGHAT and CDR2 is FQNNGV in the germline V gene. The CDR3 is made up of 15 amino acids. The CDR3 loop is CASSLSRPGTGELFF. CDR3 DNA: TGTGCCAGCAGCCTTTCTAGGCCGGGCACCGGGGAGCTGTTTTTT.

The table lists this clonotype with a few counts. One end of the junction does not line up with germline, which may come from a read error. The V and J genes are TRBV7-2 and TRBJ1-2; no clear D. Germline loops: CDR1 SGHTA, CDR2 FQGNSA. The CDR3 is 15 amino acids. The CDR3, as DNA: TGTGCCAGCAGCCAAACGGTGGCCCTTAACTATGGCTACGCCTTC. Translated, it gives CASSQTVALNYGYAF.